This passage covers 16 T cell receptor beta chains from one sample sequenced in a study of cytomegalovirus exposure and HLA in healthy donors. The study ran its PCR with 60 Vbeta and 13 Jbeta primers. Only in-frame clones appear in the TCRdb table, and some are missing; sequencing was by immunoSEQ multiplex PCR. The data show 200,000 or so clones, roughly 87% seen once. Sequencing was performed on PBMCs. The receptors stem from a girl in the first two years of life in good health and CMV-seronegative.

This clone occurred once. The rearrangement uses TRBV9 and TRBJ2-3; 7 nucleotides agree with TRBD2. Germline CDR1 is SGDLS and CDR2 is YYNGEE. J was trimmed by 6 bases and V by 4 bases; bases with no gene match: 11. The CDR3 loop spans 15 amino acids. The CDR3 reads CASSPTSPGVDTQYF. Written as DNA, the CDR3 is TGTGCCAGCAGCCCGACTAGCCCGGGGGTGGATACGCAGTATTTT.

V gene TRBV6-5 combines with J gene TRBJ2-7; 9 positions match TRBD1. Trimming cost V 2 bases and J 4 bases; bases outside gene matches: 6. Germline loops: CDR1 MNHEY, CDR2 SVGAGI. This CDR3 has 15 amino acids. The CDR3 region is CASSYGTGPRYEQYF. The DNA of the CDR3 is TGTGCCAGCAGTTACGGGACAGGGCCCCGATACGAGCAGTACTTC.

The chain has TRBV6-5 and TRBJ2-7, with D possibly matching TRBD1 (5 bases). The germline CDR1 and CDR2 sequences are MNHEY and SVGAGI. Trimming took 0 bases from V and 2 from J, leaving 11 bases between them. CDR3 length: 15 amino acids. CDR3 coding DNA: TGTGCCAGCAGTTACTCTTCCCAGGGCGCCTACGAGCAGTACTTC. Translating gives CASSYSSQGAYEQYF.

The gene calls are TRBV6-4 and TRBJ2-3, with 10 bases identical to TRBD1. This CDR3 contains 15 residues. Per germline, CDR1 MRHNA and CDR2 SNTAGT. The V gene end was trimmed by 4 bases and the J gene end by 1 base; junction bases not matched to a gene: 2. The CDR3 DNA reads TGTGCCAGCAGTGCGGGGACAGGGGGCACAGATACGCAGTATTTT. It specifies CASSAGTGGTDTQYF.

The gene calls are TRBV7-9 and TRBJ1-2; 11 bases line up with TRBD1. The V segment lost 2 bases and the J segment 6 bases; nucleotides outside the gene matches: 2. Germline assignment: CDR1 SEHNR and CDR2 FQNEAQ (reference sequence). The CDR3 totals 14 residues. The CDR3 nucleotides read TGTGCCAGCAGCTTACTGGGACAGGGGGATGGCTACACCTTC. This encodes CASSLLGQGDGYTF.

The rearrangement joins TRBV18 to TRBJ2-5; maybe TRBD1 (5 bases). CDR1 and CDR2 from the germline V gene are KGHSH and LQKENI. V was pared by 3 bases and J by 9 bases, with 23 bases between. This CDR3 region has 16 residues. DNA for the CDR3: TGTGCCAGCTCACCTCTCCCGACGTCTGGGAAGGGGCCCCAGTACTTC. It encodes CASSPLPTSGKGPQYF.

The V and J genes are TRBV10-1 and TRBJ2-7, with D unclear. CDR3 length: 14 residues. V lost 4 bases and J lost 1, with 11 bases in between. CDR1 and CDR2 from the germline V gene are WNHNN and SYGVQD (reference sequence). The chain's CDR3 is CASSGGFQSYEQYF. CDR3 sequence (DNA): TGCGCCAGCAGTGGCGGATTCCAATCCTACGAGCAGTACTTC.

The CDR3 DNA sequence: TGCGCCAGCAGTCAATGGACAGGACAGGGCCATAACTATGGCTACACCTTC. Its protein product is CASSQWTGQGHNYGYTF. This chain links TRBV23-1 with TRBJ1-2, with 8 bases matching TRBD1. TRBV23-1 is designated an ORF whose function remains uncertain. V shed 1 base and J 1 base; nucleotides not matched to a gene: 8. This CDR3 has 17 amino acids.

This chain links TRBV6-1 with TRBJ1-4, with 7 bases lining up with TRBD1. This CDR3 is 16 amino acids long. Germline loops: CDR1 MNHNS, CDR2 SASEGT. V shed 4 bases, J shed 5 bases, and the junction held 10 bases outside the gene matches. As DNA, the CDR3 is TGTGCCAGCAGTGGGACAGGACCGGCGTTAAATGAAAAACTGTTTTTT. Encoded protein: CASSGTGPALNEKLFF.

The rearrangement links TRBV5-1 to TRBJ2-7; 7 bases agree with TRBD2. CDR3 length equals 14 residues. V shed 0 bases and J 3 bases; nucleotides not matched to a gene: 3. Germline CDR1 is SGHRS and CDR2 is YFSETQ. CDR3 bases: TGCGCCAGCAGCTTGGCTAGCGGTCTCTACGAGCAGTACTTC. This sequence encodes CASSLASGLYEQYF.

This chain uses TRBV9 with TRBJ1-3, with 9 positions matching TRBD1. This CDR3 is 17 amino acids long. Germline-derived CDR1 and CDR2 are SGDLS and YYNGEE. With V trimmed by 4 bases and J by 0 bases, 8 bases remained unmatched. CDR3 region: CASSSRQGEYSGNTIYF. The CDR3 bases are TGTGCCAGCAGCTCAAGACAGGGGGAGTACTCTGGAAACACCATATATTTT. Drawing the rest from reference TRBV9 and TRBJ1-3, the complete variable domain is DSGVTQTPKHLITATGQRVTLRCSPRSGDLSVYWYQQSLDQGLQFLIQYYNGEERAKGNILERFSAQQFPDLHSELNLSSLELGDSALYFCASSSRQGEYSGNTIYFGEGSWLTVV.

The chain is built from TRBV4-1 and TRBJ1-5; TRBD1 matches 8 bases. V shed 4 bases, J shed 5 bases, and the junction held 10 bases outside the gene matches. The CDR3 has 16 amino acids. CDR1 is MGHRA and CDR2 is YSYEKL in the germline V gene. The CDR3 DNA sequence: TGCGCCAGCAGCCTAGGCCAGGGGGCGAGGCATCAGCCCCAGCATTTT. Translating gives CASSLGQGARHQPQHF.

The sample holds a few counts of this clone. J is TRBJ2-3 and V is TRBV10-3; maybe TRBD1 (5 bases). Trimming removed 10 bases at V and 6 bases at J, with 14 bases between. There are 12 residues in the CDR3. Germline values: CDR1 ENHRY, CDR2 SYGVKD. The CDR3 sequence: CATLGGADTQYF. In DNA, the CDR3 is TGTGCCACCTTAGGTGGGGCCGATACGCAGTATTTT.

The chain is built from TRBV6-5 and TRBJ1-4; D is unclear. V was shortened by 5 bases and J by 8 bases, with 15 bases between the two germline ends. CDR3 size: 14 residues. Germline loops: CDR1 MNHEY, CDR2 SVGAGI. DNA of the CDR3: TGTGCCAGCAGTCTTACCCTCGGGAACGAAAAACTGTTTTTT. This sequence encodes CASSLTLGNEKLFF.

The chain joins TRBV7-2 to TRBJ2-5, with 7 bases matching TRBD2. Judging by the DNA end, TRBJ2-7 fits better; the J call may be wrong. The germline V gene has CDR1 SGHTA and CDR2 FQGNSA. The CDR3 length is 15 residues. CDR3 amino acids: CASSLEGSGAYEQYF. For the CDR3, the DNA is TGTGCCAGCAGCTTAGAGGGGAGCGGGGCCTACGAGCAGTACTTC.

This rearrangement joins TRBV30 to TRBJ2-3; 8 positions match TRBD2. V shed 3 bases and J 0 bases; nucleotides not matched to a gene: 11. The V gene's germline CDR1 is GTSNPN and CDR2 SVGIG (reference sequence). The CDR3 spans 17 residues. In nucleotides, the CDR3 is TGTGCCTGGAGCGTTTCCCGGACTAGCCCTAGCACAGATACGCAGTATTTT. Protein sequence: CAWSVSRTSPSTDTQYF.